The text below deals with one T cell receptor (beta chain). Its antigen is not known. For sorted subsets, about 190 ng DNA per replicate equaled around 28,000 T cell genomes. As originally analysed: ImmunoSEQ output held junction-only sequences without quality scores, so filtering differed. Using immunoSEQ multiplex PCR, the repertoire was profiled, and TCRdb retains in-frame clones only, with some absent. The V and J calls and clone size come from that table; D and trimming were worked out from the DNA. The data show around 1.1 million clones, approximately 78% seen once. This entry comes from a study of shared clonotypes between healthy human individuals. Study-wide results and limits: Only blood underwent sampling, and tissue repertoires likely differ.

J gave up 8 bases and V 2 bases, and 4 bases lay outside the gene matches. The CDR3 loop spans 13 amino acids. Germline V CDR1 and CDR2: MNHNY, SVGAGI (reference sequence). Sample: memory CD4+ T cells from PBMCs. The sample's subset: CD45RA-negative fraction. This TCR was sampled from a man aged 18 to 29 in good health. Some clones in this sample may be carry-over from other donors' samples. The rearrangement links TRBV6-6 to TRBJ1-2, with 8 bases lining up with TRBD1. Written as DNA, the CDR3 is TGTGCCAGCAGTTACGTCGGACAGGGCGGCTACACCTTC. This sequence encodes CASSYVGQGGYTF.